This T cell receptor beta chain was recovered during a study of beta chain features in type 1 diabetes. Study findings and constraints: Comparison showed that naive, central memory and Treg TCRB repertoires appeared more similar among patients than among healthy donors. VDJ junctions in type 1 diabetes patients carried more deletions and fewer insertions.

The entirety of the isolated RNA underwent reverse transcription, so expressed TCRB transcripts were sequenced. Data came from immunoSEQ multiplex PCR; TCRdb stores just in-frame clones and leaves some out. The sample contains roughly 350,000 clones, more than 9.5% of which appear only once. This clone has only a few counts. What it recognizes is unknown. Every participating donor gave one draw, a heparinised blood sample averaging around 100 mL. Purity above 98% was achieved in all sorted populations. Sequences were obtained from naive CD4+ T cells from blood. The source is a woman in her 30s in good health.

The CDR3 bases are TGTGCCAGCAGCTTGGCGGGGAGTGAGCAGTTCTTC. As protein: CASSLAGSEQFF. This chain uses TRBV7-2 with TRBJ2-1; D is possibly TRBD2 (6 bases). The CDR3 runs 12 residues. Trimming took off 3 bases at V and 9 bases at J, with 9 bases between the two ends. Germline V gene lookup returns CDR1 SGHTA and CDR2 FQGNSA.